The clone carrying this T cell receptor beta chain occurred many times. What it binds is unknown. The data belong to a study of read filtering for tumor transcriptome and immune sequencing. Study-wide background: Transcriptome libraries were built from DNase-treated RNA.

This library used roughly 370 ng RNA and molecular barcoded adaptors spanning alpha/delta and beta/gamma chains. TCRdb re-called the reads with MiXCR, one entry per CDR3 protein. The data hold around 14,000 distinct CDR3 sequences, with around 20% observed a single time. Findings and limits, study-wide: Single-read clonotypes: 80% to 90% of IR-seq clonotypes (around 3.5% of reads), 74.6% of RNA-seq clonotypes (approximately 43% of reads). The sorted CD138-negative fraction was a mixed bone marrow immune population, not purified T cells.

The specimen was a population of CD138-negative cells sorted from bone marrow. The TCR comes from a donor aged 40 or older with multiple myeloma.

CDR3 coding DNA: TGTGCCAGCAGATCAGACAGGTCCCTTAATTCACCCCTCCACTTT. This sequence encodes CASRSDRSLNSPLHF. V usage is TRBV12-3 or TRBV12-4 and J usage is TRBJ1-6; D possibly corresponds to TRBD1 (6 bases). The CDR3 is 15 residues long. Trimming took 6 bases from V and 6 from J, leaving 15 bases between them.